Below, 32 T cell receptor beta chains from the same sample are listed, as sequenced in a study of CD8 T cells in Susac syndrome. Random hexamers primed reverse transcription of about 0.45 to 1 ug RNA. TCRdb reprocessed the immunoSEQ multiplex PCR reads via MiXCR and lists one record per CDR3 protein. In the table there are approximately 77,000 distinct CDR3 sequences, about 92% of which are singletons. Sequencing was carried out using CD4+ T cells from PBMCs. These receptors came from a human donor with Susac syndrome.

In DNA form, the CDR3 reads TGTGCCTGGAATAGGGGTGGCAATCAGCCCCAGCATTTT. This sequence encodes CAWNRGGNQPQHF. This sequence joins TRBV30 and TRBJ1-5; D is possibly TRBD1 (5 bases). CDR1 GTSNPN and CDR2 SVGIG come from the germline V gene (reference sequence). The V end lost 4 bases, the J end lost 2 bases, and 9 bases lay between the germline ends. The CDR3 runs 13 residues.

This rearrangement joins TRBV7-3 to TRBJ2-1; TRBD2 agrees at 10 bases. The germline V gene encodes CDR1 SGHTA and CDR2 FQGTGA. The trim removed 2 bases at V and 7 bases at J, leaving 8 bases unmatched. The CDR3 runs 16 residues. DNA of the CDR3: TGTGCCAGCAGCTTACGTGCTAGCGGGAGTATGAATGAGCAGTTCTTC. This gives the protein CASSLRASGSMNEQFF.

The gene calls are TRBV12-3 or TRBV12-4 and TRBJ2-5; the match to TRBD2 covers 8 bases. Losses at the gene ends were 3 bases for V and 8 bases for J; bases not matched to a gene: 11. The CDR3 is made up of 15 amino acids. For the CDR3, the DNA is TGTGCCAGCAGTTTGAGCGGGGGCCCCGGGAGAACCCAGTACTTC. Translating gives CASSLSGGPGRTQYF.

Regarding this clonotype: Compared with germline, one end of the junction differs, possibly owing to a read error. The rearrangement uses TRBV30 and TRBJ1-4; 9 nucleotides align to TRBD1. Germline V gives CDR1 GTSNPN, CDR2 SVGIG (reference sequence). This CDR3 is built from 12 residues. The CDR3 nucleotides are TGTGCCTGGAGCAATACCCCGGGACAGGGAAATTTT. Residues: CAWSNTPGQGNF.

This chain links TRBV24-1 with TRBJ2-1, with TRBD2 matching 8 bases. The germline gives CDR1 KGHDR, CDR2 SFDVKD. J gave up 5 bases and V 4 bases, and 6 bases lay outside the gene matches. This CDR3 is built from 15 residues. The CDR3 spells CATSDGTRKNNEQFF. The CDR3 DNA reads as TGTGCCACCAGTGACGGGACTAGAAAAAACAATGAGCAGTTCTTC.

The table lists this clonotype with a few counts. The chain couples TRBV2 to TRBJ2-7, with unresolved D. Germline V gene data show CDR1 as SNHLY and CDR2 as FYNNEI. There are 11 residues in the CDR3. Trimming pared 5 bases from V and 4 bases from J, leaving 6 bases between. The DNA for the CDR3 is TGTGCCAGCAGTCCCCTATACGAGCAGTACTTC. Residues: CASSPLYEQYF.

The CDR3 DNA is TGTGCCAGCAGTGGTTGGCGGGGACCCCTCAATGAGCAGTTCTTC. Amino acid sequence: CASSGWRGPLNEQFF. The chain is built from TRBV6-4 and TRBJ2-1, with a possible D match to TRBD2 (6 bases). CDR1 is MRHNA and CDR2 is SNTAGT in the germline V gene. V was trimmed by 4 bases and J by 6 bases, leaving 16 bases between them. The CDR3 is 15 amino acids.

The chain joins TRBV7-2 to TRBJ1-5; the D is unclear. Germline CDR1 is SGHTA and CDR2 is FQGNSA. Trimming stripped 2 bases from V and 0 bases from J, with 11 bases between. The CDR3 loop spans 16 amino acids. The CDR3 bases are TGTGCCAGCAGCTTACTTCCGGCCGTTAGCAATCAGCCCCAGCATTTT. Translation: CASSLLPAVSNQPQHF. Full variable domain (missing parts from reference TRBV7-2 and TRBJ1-5): GAGVSQSPSNKVTEKGKDVELRCDPISGHTALYWYRQSLGQGLEFLIYFQGNSAPDKSGLPSDRFSAERTGGSVSTLTIQRTQQEDSAVYLCASSLLPAVSNQPQHFGDGTRLSIL.

The genes are TRBV6-5 and TRBJ1-5, with 7 nucleotides matching TRBD1. Germline CDR1 and CDR2: MNHEY and SVGAGI. CDR3 length: 14 amino acids. Unmatched junction bases numbered 5, after V lost 5 bases and J lost 4 bases. The CDR3 DNA follows: TGTGCCAGCAGTACAGGGGCCAAGAATCAGCCCCAGCATTTT. It translates to CASSTGAKNQPQHF.

The chain joins TRBV28 to TRBJ1-5; TRBD1 matches at 8 bases. Germline CDR1 and CDR2: MDHEN and SYDVKM. CDR3 length: 14 residues. After removal of 7 bases from V and 7 bases from J, the junction contained 9 bases not matched to a gene. The CDR3 bases are TGTGCCAGCAAGTTAGGACAGGGCAGGCAGCCCCAGCATTTT. As protein: CASKLGQGRQPQHF. The full variable domain, with the rest looked up from reference TRBV28 and TRBJ1-5, is DVKVTQSSRYLVKRTGEKVFLECVQDMDHENMFWYRQDPGLGLRLIYFSYDVKMKEKGDIPEGYSVSREKKERFSLILESASTNQTSMYLCASKLGQGRQPQHFGDGTRLSIL.

V and J are TRBV12-3 or TRBV12-4 and TRBJ1-5; perhaps TRBD1 as D (5 bases). V lost 7 bases, J lost 7 bases, and 11 bases lay in between. The CDR3 extends over 12 amino acids. CDR3: CASNEGFQPQHF. Written as DNA, the CDR3 is TGTGCCAGCAATGAGGGGTTCCAGCCCCAGCATTTT.

This chain connects TRBV5-1 to TRBJ2-5; a weak D match, TRBD1 (6 bases). Germline V lookup: CDR1 SGHRS, CDR2 YFSETQ. This CDR3 comprises 14 residues. Between the trimmed V and J ends, which lost 4 bases and 7 bases, there was a span of 17 bases. The CDR3 reads CASSADSFQGTQYF. In nucleotides, the CDR3 is TGCGCCAGCAGCGCGGACAGTTTCCAGGGGACCCAGTACTTC.

The chain links TRBV9 to TRBJ2-1; TRBD2 agrees at 8 bases. The CDR3 has 16 amino acids. The J segment lost 4 bases and the V segment lost 3 bases, leaving 9 bases of the junction unmatched. Germline loops: CDR1 SGDLS, CDR2 YYNGEE. This CDR3 reads CASSATGTSRYNEQFF. DNA of the CDR3: TGTGCCAGCAGCGCGACCGGGACTAGTCGGTACAATGAGCAGTTCTTC.

The chain joins TRBV2 to TRBJ2-1, with 7 bases that match TRBD2. Trimming at V came to 1 base and at J to 7 bases, leaving 7 bases not matched to a gene. The CDR3 length is 15 residues. The germline V gene encodes CDR1 SNHLY and CDR2 FYNNEI. In DNA form, the CDR3 reads TGTGCCAGCAGTGAAGGACTAGCCGACGGGAATGAGCAGTTCTTC. Its protein product is CASSEGLADGNEQFF.

V usage is TRBV5-4 and J usage is TRBJ1-4, with D perhaps TRBD1 (6 bases). The CDR3 loop spans 14 amino acids. Germline CDR1 and CDR2: SGHNT and YYREEE (reference sequence). V was trimmed by 3 bases and J by 5 bases, leaving 11 bases between them. CDR3 sequence (DNA): TGTGCCAGCAGCTCCGGACAGCTGAATGAAAAACTGTTTTTT. It codes for CASSSGQLNEKLFF. Supplemented by reference TRBV5-4 and TRBJ1-4, the full variable domain reads ETGVTQSPTHLIKTRGQQVTLRCSSQSGHNTVSWYQQALGQGPQFIFQYYREEENGRGNFPPRFSGLQFPNYSSELNVNALELDDSALYLCASSSGQLNEKLFFGSGTQLSVL.

The V call is TRBV9, the J call TRBJ2-7; perhaps TRBD2 as D (5 bases). The CDR3 covers 14 residues. Deletions cut 4 bases from V and 4 bases from J, with 15 bases between. Germline V gene sequence: CDR1 SGDLS, CDR2 YYNGEE. CDR3 in DNA: TGTGCCAGCAGCCCACGGGGTGGGTCTTACGAGCAGTACTTC. This gives the protein CASSPRGGSYEQYF.

V usage is TRBV14 and J usage is TRBJ2-7, with 13 bases fitting TRBD2. Germline V gene sequence: CDR1 SGHDN, CDR2 FVKESK. Trimming cost V 3 bases and J 3 bases; bases outside gene matches: 8. This CDR3 is built from 17 residues. CDR3 sequence (DNA): TGTGCCAGCAGCCACCCCTCGGGACTAGCGGGATTCTACGAGCAGTACTTC. This encodes CASSHPSGLAGFYEQYF.

The rearrangement joins TRBV4-2 to TRBJ2-7; 7 bases fit TRBD2. Germline V lookup: CDR1 LGHNA, CDR2 YNFKEQ. This CDR3 contains 16 residues. J gave up 3 bases and V 1 base, and 9 bases lay outside the gene matches. The CDR3 nucleotides are TGTGCCAGCAGCCAAGGTCTGGGGGGAGGGAGCTACGAGCAGTACTTC. Translated: CASSQGLGGGSYEQYF.

In this sample, this clonotype turned up once. The chain combines TRBV6-2 or TRBV6-3 with TRBJ2-2; TRBD2 matches 13 bases. After removal of 5 bases from V and 0 bases from J, the junction contained 9 bases not matched to a gene. The CDR3 runs to 19 residues. In germline, CDR1 is MNHEY, CDR2 SVGEGT. The CDR3 DNA reads TGTGCCAGCAGTCGACCCAGACTAGCGGGGGGCTCGAACACCGGGGAGCTGTTTTTT. It encodes CASSRPRLAGGSNTGELFF.

As DNA, the CDR3 is TGCAGTGCTAGAGACAAGGCGGCCACCGGGGAGCTGTTTTTT. Translated, it gives CSARDKAATGELFF. The chain couples TRBV20-1 to TRBJ2-2; D call uncertain. V was clipped by 0 bases and J by 4 bases, with 9 bases between them. The germline CDR1 and CDR2 sequences are DFQATT and SNEGSKA (reference sequence). The CDR3 consists of 14 residues.

The chain has TRBV4-3 and TRBJ2-7; 11 nucleotides agree with TRBD2. J gave up 2 bases and V 3 bases, and 6 bases lay outside the gene matches. The CDR3 contains 16 residues. Germline CDR1 LGHNA, CDR2 YSLEER. CDR3 coding DNA: TGCGCCAGCAGCCAGTTCCTAGCGGGAGGACCCTACGAGCAGTACTTC. This encodes CASSQFLAGGPYEQYF.

The gene calls are TRBV9 and TRBJ2-1, with no clear D. CDR3 length: 13 amino acids. V lost 4 bases and J 9 bases, leaving 14 bases between the germline ends. CDR1 is SGDLS, CDR2 YYNGEE, per germline. The CDR3 region has the DNA TGTGCCAGCAGCTCCCAGTACCCTGGTGAGCAGTTCTTC. This codes for CASSSQYPGEQFF.

V is TRBV5-1 and J is TRBJ2-1; possible D gene TRBD1, 6 bases. Trimming shortened V by 0 bases and J by 12 bases, and 7 bases separated the two germline ends. This CDR3 has 11 residues. In germline, CDR1 is SGHRS, CDR2 YFSETQ. The CDR3: CASSLGQVQFF. CDR3 nucleotides: TGCGCCAGCAGCTTGGGACAGGTGCAGTTCTTC.

The chain links TRBV7-2 to TRBJ2-2; D is unclear. CDR3 length: 14 amino acids. Germline assignment: CDR1 SGHTA and CDR2 FQGNSA. Trimming left V 7 bases short and J 1 base short, with 10 bases between. The CDR3: CASKRTLNTGELFF. DNA for the CDR3: TGTGCCAGCAAGAGAACCTTGAACACCGGGGAGCTGTTTTTT. The variable domain in full, completed from reference TRBV7-2 and TRBJ2-2, reads GAGVSQSPSNKVTEKGKDVELRCDPISGHTALYWYRQSLGQGLEFLIYFQGNSAPDKSGLPSDRFSAERTGGSVSTLTIQRTQQEDSAVYLCASKRTLNTGELFFGEGSRLTVL.

The chain combines TRBV28 with TRBJ1-5; 9 nucleotides align to TRBD1. Germline values: CDR1 MDHEN, CDR2 SYDVKM. V lost 7 bases, J lost 2 bases, and 9 bases stayed unmatched. There are 16 residues in the CDR3. The CDR3 loop is CASKAQGARGNQPQHF. CDR3 bases: TGTGCCAGCAAGGCACAGGGGGCGCGGGGCAATCAGCCCCAGCATTTT.

The V gene is TRBV20-1, the J gene TRBJ1-4, with D possibly matching TRBD1 (6 bases). CDR1 and CDR2 (germline): DFQATT, SNEGSKA (reference sequence). Trimming cost V 0 bases and J 5 bases, with 13 bases left between them. This CDR3 has 15 amino acids. For the CDR3, the DNA is TGCAGTGCTAGAGATCGGGTTACAGGGAATGAAAAACTGTTTTTT. It codes for CSARDRVTGNEKLFF.

This clonotype was detected only once. The chain has TRBV5-1 and TRBJ2-2, with 13 bases aligning to TRBD2. V lost 3 bases to trimming and J lost 5 bases; unmatched junction nucleotides: 4. Germline V gene data show CDR1 as SGHRS and CDR2 as YFSETQ. There are 16 residues in the CDR3. The CDR3 is CASSSLTSGRTGELFF. The CDR3 nucleotides read TGCGCCAGCAGCTCCCTGACTAGCGGGAGGACCGGGGAGCTGTTTTTT.

The genes are TRBV9 and TRBJ2-7; D call uncertain. The CDR3 runs 13 residues. V was cut by 0 bases and J by 0 bases, with 4 bases left in between. Germline V gene data show CDR1 as SGDLS and CDR2 as YYNGEE. The CDR3 spells CASSVDPSYEQYF. CDR3 in DNA: TGTGCCAGCAGCGTAGATCCCTCCTACGAGCAGTACTTC.

The chain recombines TRBV12-3 or TRBV12-4 with TRBJ2-7; D unclear. Trimming removed 7 bases from V and 4 bases from J, with 8 bases in between. The CDR3 loop spans 11 amino acids. The CDR3 DNA reads TGTGCCAGCACCCAAGGTTACGAGCAGTACTTC. It codes for CASTQGYEQYF.

The chain recombines TRBV18 with TRBJ2-1, with D possibly being TRBD2 (5 bases). CDR1 and CDR2 from the germline V gene are KGHSH and LQKENI. Deletions cut 3 bases from V and 9 bases from J, with 15 bases between. This CDR3 has 14 residues. The CDR3 DNA follows: TGTGCCAGCTCACCCCCGACCGGGAAGGGTGAGCAGTTCTTC. This encodes CASSPPTGKGEQFF.

The gene calls are TRBV24-1 and TRBJ2-1; the D is unclear. CDR3 length: 12 amino acids. V lost 1 base and J 6 bases, leaving 3 bases between the germline ends. Germline V gene lookup returns CDR1 KGHDR and CDR2 SFDVKD. The CDR3 is CATSDFRNEQFF. The CDR3 nucleotides are TGTGCCACCAGTGATTTCCGCAATGAGCAGTTCTTC.

CDR3 sequence: CAWSQGIAGYTDTQYF. The CDR3 nucleotides are TGTGCCTGGAGTCAGGGGATAGCGGGATACACAGATACGCAGTATTTT. The V call is TRBV30, the J call TRBJ2-3; TRBD2 agrees at 8 bases. This CDR3 region has 16 residues. Trimming removed 2 bases from V and 2 bases from J; junction bases left unmatched: 9. Germline V gene sequence: CDR1 GTSNPN, CDR2 SVGIG (reference sequence).